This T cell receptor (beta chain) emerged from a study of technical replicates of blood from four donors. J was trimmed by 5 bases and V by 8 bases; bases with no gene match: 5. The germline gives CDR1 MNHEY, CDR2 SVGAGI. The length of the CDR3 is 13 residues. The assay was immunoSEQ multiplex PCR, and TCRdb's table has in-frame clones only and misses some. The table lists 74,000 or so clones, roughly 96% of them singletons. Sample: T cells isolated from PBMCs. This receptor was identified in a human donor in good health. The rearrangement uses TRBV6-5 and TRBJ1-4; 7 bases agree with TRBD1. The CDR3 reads CASARGPNEKLFF. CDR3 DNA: TGTGCCAGCGCGAGGGGGCCAAATGAAAAACTGTTTTTT.